The entry that follows covers one T cell receptor (beta chain) sequence. Measured with immunoSEQ multiplex PCR; TCRdb has only the in-frame clones, and not every one. The table records 85,000 to 100,000 clones, 75% to 90% of them present only once. The sample belongs to a study of OX40 agonist ivuxolimab in advanced cancers. Across the study: Age averaged about 62 years (range 23 to 79), and roughly 80% were male.

V gave up 1 base and J gave up 0 bases; unmatched junction bases: 7. The CDR3 is 17 residues long. In germline, CDR1 is MGHDK, CDR2 SYGVNS. The TCR originated in an adult with an advanced solid tumor such as melanoma, head and neck, liver or kidney cancer. This specimen consisted of CD4+ or CD8+ T cells sorted from blood, obtained in a trial of the OX40 agonist ivuxolimab. The chain couples TRBV25-1 to TRBJ2-5; 8 nucleotides agree with TRBD2. CDR3: CASSESNGGAYQETQYF. The CDR3 bases are TGTGCCAGCAGTGAATCTAACGGGGGGGCGTACCAAGAGACCCAGTACTTC.